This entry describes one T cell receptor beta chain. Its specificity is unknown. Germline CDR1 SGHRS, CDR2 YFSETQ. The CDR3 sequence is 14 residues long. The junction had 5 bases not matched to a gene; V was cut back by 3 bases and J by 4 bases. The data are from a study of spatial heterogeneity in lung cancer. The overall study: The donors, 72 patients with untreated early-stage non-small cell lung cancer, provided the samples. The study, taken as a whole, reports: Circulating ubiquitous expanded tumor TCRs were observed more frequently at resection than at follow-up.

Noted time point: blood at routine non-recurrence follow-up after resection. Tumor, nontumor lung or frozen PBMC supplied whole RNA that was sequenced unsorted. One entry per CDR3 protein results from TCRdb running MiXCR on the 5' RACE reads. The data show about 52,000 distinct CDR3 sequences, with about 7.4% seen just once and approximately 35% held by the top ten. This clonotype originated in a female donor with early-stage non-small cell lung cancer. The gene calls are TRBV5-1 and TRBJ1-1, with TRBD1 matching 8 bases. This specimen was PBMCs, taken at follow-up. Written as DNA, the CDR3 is TGCGCCAGCAGCTCGCAGGGGGCTGGCACTGAAGCTTTCTTT. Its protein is CASSSQGAGTEAFF.